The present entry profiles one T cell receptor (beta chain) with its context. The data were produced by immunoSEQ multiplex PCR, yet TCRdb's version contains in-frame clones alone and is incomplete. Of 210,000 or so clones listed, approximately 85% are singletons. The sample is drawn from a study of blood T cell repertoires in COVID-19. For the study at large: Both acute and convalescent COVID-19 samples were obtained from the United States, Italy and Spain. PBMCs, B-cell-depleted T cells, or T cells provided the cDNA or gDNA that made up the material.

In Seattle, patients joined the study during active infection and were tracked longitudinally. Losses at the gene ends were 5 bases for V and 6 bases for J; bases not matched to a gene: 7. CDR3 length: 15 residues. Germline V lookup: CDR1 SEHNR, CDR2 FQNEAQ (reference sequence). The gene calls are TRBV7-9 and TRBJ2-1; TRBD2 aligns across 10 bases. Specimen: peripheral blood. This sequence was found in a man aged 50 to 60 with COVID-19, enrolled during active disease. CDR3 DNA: TGTGCCAGCAGCGCTACTAGCGGGGTATCCAATGAGCAGTTCTTC. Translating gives CASSATSGVSNEQFF. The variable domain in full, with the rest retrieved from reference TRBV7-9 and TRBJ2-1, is DTGVSQNPRHKITKRGQNVTFRCDPISEHNRLYWYRQTLGQGPEFLTYFQNEAQLEKSRLLSDRFSAERPKGSFSTLEIQRTEQGDSAMYLCASSATSGVSNEQFFGPGTRLTVL.